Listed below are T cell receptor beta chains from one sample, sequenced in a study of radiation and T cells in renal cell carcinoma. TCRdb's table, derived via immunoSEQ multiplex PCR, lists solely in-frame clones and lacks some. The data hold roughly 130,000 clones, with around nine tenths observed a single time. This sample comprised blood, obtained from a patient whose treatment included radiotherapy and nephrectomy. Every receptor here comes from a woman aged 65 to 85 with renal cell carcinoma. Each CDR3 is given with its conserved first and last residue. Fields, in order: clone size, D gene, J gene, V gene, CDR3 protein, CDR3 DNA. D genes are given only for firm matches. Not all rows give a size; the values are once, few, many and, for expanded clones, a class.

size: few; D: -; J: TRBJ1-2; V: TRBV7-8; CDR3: CASSPRDYGYTF; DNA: TGTGCCAGCAGCCCTCGGGACTATGGCTACACCTTC
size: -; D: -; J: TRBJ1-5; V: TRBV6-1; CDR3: CATTDRRIQPQHF; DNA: TGTGCCACGACGGACAGACGAATTCAGCCCCAGCATTTT
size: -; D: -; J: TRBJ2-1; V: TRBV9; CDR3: CASNPTSSYNEQFF; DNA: TGTGCCAGCAACCCGACGAGCTCCTACAATGAGCAGTTCTTC
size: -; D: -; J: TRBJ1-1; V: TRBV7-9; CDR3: CATLLLNTEAFF; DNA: TGTGCCACCTTACTGCTGAACACTGAAGCTTTCTTT
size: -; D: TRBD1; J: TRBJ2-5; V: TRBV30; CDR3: CAWSEDRGWETQYF; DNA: TGTGCCTGGAGCGAAGACAGGGGTTGGGAGACCCAGTACTTC
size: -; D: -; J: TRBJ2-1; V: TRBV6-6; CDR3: CASSYPRGAPDNEQFF; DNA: TGTGCCAGCAGTTACCCGAGGGGGGCTCCCGACAATGAGCAGTTCTTC
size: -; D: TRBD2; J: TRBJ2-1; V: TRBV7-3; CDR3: CASSNTGGHNEQFF; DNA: TGTGCCAGCAGTAATACGGGGGGACACAATGAGCAGTTCTTC
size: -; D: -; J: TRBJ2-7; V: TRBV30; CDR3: CAWSGTYSSYEQYF; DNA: TGTGCCTGGAGCGGGACCTACAGCTCCTACGAGCAGTACTTC
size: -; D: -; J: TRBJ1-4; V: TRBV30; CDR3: CAAMGGRNEKLFF; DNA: TGTGCCGCAATGGGGGGCAGGAATGAAAAACTGTTTTTT
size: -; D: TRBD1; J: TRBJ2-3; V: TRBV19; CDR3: CATANRGQIDTQYF; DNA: TGTGCCACCGCCAACAGGGGGCAAATAGATACGCAGTATTTT
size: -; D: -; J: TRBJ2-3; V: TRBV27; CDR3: CASRIAVSTDTQYF; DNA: TGTGCCAGCAGAATAGCGGTTAGCACAGATACGCAGTATTTT
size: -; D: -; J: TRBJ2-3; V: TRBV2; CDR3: CASNRADTQYF; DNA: TGTGCCAGCAATCGAGCAGATACGCAGTATTTT
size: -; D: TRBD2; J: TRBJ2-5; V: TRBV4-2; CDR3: CASSHGTSGGQETQYF; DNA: TGTGCCAGCAGCCACGGGACTAGCGGAGGGCAAGAGACCCAGTACTTC
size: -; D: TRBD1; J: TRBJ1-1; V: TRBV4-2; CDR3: CASSQDRQGATEAFF; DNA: TGTGCCAGCAGCCAAGATCGTCAGGGGGCCACTGAAGCTTTCTTT
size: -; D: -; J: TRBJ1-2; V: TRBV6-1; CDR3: CASSDLGGRYGYTF; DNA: TGTGCCAGCAGTGATTTAGGAGGGCGCTATGGCTACACCTTC
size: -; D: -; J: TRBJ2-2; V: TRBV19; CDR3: CASRSTESTGELFF; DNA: TGTGCCAGTAGGTCGACAGAGTCCACCGGGGAGCTGTTTTTT
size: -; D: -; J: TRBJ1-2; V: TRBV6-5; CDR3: CASRTRANYGYTF; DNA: TGTGCCAGCAGAACCCGGGCTAACTATGGCTACACCTTC
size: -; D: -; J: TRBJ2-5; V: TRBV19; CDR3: CASSIDKGETQYF; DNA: TGTGCCAGTAGTATAGACAAGGGAGAGACCCAGTACTTC